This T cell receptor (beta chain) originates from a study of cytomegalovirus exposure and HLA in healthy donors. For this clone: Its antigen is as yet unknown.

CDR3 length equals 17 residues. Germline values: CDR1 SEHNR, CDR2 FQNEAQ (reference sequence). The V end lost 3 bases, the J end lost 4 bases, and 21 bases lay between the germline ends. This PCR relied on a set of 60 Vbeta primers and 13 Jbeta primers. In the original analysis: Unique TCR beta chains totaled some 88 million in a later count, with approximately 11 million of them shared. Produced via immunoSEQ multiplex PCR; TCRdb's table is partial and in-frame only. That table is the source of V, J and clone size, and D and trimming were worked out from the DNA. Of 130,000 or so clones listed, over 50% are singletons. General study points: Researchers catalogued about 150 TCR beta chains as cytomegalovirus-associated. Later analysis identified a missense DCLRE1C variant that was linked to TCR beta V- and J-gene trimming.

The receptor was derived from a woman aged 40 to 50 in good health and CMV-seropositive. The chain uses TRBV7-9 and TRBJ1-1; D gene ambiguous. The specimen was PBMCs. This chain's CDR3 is CASSFERDTRGVTEAFF. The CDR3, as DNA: TGTGCCAGCAGCTTCGAAAGGGATACCCGGGGAGTCACTGAAGCTTTCTTT.